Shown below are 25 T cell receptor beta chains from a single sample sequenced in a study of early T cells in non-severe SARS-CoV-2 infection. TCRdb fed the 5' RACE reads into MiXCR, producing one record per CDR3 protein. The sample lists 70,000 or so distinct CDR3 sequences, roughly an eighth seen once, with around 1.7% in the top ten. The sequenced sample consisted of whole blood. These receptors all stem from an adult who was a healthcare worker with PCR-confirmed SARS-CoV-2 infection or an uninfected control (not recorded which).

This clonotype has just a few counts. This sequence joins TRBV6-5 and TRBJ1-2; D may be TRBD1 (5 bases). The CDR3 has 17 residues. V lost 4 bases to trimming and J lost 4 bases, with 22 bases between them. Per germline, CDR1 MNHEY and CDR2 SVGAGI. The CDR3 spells CASSSNPDIPGGYGYTF. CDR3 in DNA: TGTGCCAGCAGTTCAAACCCGGACATACCCGGAGGCTATGGCTACACCTTC.

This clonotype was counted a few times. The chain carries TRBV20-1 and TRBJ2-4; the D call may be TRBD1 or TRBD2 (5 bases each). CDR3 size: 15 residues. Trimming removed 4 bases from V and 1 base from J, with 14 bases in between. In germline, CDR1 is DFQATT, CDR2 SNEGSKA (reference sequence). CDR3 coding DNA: TGCAGTGCTACCGCCCGGGACGGGGCCAAAAACATTCAGTACTTC. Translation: CSATARDGAKNIQYF.

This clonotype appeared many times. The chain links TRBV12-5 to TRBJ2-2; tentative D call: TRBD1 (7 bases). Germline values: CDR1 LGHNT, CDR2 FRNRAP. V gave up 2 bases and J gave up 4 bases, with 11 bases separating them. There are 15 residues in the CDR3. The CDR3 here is CASGLRQGGTGELFF. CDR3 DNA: TGTGCTAGTGGTTTGCGCCAGGGGGGCACCGGGGAGCTGTTTTTT.

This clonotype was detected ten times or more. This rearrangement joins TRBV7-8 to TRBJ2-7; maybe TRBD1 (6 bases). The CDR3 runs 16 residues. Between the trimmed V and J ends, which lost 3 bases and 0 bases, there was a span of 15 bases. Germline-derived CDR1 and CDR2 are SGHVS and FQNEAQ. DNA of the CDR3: TGTGCCAGCAGCTTGGGTCGACAGGCCCTCTCCTACGAGCAGTACTTC. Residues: CASSLGRQALSYEQYF.

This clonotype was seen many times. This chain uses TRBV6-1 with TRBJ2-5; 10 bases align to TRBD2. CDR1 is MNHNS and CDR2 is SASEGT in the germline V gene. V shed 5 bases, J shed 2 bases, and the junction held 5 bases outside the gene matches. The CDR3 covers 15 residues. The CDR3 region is CASSSLAGVQETQYF. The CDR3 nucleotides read TGTGCCAGCAGTTCGCTAGCGGGGGTACAAGAGACCCAGTACTTC.

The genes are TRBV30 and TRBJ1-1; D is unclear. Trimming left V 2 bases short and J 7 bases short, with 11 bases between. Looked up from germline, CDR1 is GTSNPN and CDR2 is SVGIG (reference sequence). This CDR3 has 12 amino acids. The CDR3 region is CAWSLAMVEAFF. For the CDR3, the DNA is TGTGCCTGGAGTCTCGCAATGGTTGAAGCTTTCTTT.

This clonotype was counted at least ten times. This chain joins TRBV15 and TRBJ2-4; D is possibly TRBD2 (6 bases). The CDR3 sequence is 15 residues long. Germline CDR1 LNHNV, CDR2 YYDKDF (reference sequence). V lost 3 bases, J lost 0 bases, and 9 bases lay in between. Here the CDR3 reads CATSRDGGAKNIQYF. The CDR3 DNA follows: TGTGCCACCAGCAGGGACGGGGGAGCCAAAAACATTCAGTACTTC.

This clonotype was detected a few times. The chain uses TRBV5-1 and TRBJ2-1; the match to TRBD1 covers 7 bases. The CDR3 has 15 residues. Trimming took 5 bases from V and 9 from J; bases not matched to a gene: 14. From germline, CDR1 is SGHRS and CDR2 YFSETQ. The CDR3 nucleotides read TGCGCCAGCAGGGGACCGGGACAGCCTTATGGTGAGCAGTTCTTC. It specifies CASRGPGQPYGEQFF. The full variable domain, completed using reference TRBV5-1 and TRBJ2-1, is KAGVTQTPRYLIKTRGQQVTLSCSPISGHRSVSWYQQTPGQGLQFLFEYFSETQRNKGNFPGRFSGRQFSNSRSEMNVSTLELGDSALYLCASRGPGQPYGEQFFGPGTRLTVL.

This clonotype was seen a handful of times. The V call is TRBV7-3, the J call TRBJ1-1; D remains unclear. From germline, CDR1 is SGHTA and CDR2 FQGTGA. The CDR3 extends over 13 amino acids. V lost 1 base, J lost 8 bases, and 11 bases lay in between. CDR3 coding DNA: TGTGCCAGCAGCTTAATGGCAGACAAGGAAGCTTTCTTT. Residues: CASSLMADKEAFF.

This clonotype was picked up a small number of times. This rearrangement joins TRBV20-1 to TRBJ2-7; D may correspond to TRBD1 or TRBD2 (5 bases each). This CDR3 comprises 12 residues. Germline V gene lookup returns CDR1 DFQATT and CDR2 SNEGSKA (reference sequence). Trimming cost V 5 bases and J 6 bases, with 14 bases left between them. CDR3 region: CSARRDEGEQYF. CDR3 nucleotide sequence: TGCAGTGCTCGCCGGGACGAGGGCGAGCAGTACTTC.

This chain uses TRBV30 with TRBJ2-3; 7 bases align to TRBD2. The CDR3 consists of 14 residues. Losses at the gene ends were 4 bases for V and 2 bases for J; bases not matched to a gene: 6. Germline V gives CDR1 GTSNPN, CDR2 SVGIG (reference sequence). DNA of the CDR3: TGTGCCTGGATGCCGGGGGGTTTCACAGATACGCAGTATTTT. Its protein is CAWMPGGFTDTQYF.

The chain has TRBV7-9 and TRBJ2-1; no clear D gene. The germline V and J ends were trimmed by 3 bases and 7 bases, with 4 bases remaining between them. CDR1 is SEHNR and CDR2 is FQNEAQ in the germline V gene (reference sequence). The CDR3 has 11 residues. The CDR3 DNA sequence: TGTGCCAGCAGCTTCTTGAATGAGCAGTTCTTC. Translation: CASSFLNEQFF.

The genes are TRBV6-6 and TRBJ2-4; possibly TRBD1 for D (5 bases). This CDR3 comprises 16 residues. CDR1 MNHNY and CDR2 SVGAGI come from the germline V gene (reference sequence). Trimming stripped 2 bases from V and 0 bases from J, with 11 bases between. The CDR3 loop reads CASSYRDSLAKNIQYF. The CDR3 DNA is TGTGCCAGCAGTTACCGAGACAGCTTAGCCAAAAACATTCAGTACTTC.

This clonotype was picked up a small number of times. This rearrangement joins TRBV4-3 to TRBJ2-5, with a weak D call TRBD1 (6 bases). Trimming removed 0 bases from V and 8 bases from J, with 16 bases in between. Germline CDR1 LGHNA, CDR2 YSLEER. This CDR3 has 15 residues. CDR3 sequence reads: CASSQDVGAQGTQYF. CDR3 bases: TGCGCCAGCAGCCAAGATGTGGGGGCTCAAGGAACCCAGTACTTC.

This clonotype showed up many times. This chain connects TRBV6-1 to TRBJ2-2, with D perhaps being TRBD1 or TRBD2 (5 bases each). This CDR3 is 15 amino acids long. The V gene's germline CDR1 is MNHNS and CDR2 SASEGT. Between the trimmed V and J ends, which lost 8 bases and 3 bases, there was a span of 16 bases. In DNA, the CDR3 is TGTGCCAGCGGCATGAGGGACGGGTACACCGGGGAGCTGTTTTTT. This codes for CASGMRDGYTGELFF.

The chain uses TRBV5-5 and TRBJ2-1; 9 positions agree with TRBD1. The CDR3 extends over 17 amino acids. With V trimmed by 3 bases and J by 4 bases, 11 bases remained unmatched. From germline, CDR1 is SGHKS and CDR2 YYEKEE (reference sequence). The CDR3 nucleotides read TGTGCCAGCAGCTCCCGGGACAGGGATAACCCGTACAATGAGCAGTTCTTC. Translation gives CASSSRDRDNPYNEQFF.

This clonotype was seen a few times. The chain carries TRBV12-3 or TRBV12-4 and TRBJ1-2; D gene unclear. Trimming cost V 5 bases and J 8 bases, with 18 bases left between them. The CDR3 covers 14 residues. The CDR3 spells CASSLLEGVGGYTF. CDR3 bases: TGTGCCAGCAGTCTACTGGAGGGCGTAGGAGGCTACACCTTC.

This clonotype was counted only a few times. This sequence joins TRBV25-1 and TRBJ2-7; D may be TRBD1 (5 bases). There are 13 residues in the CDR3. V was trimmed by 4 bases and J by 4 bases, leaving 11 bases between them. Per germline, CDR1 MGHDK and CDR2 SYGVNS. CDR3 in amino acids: CASSGVGDYEQYF. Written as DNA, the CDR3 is TGTGCCAGCAGTGGAGTAGGGGATTACGAGCAGTACTTC.

The CDR3, as DNA: TGTGCCAGCAGTTTAAGTGCCAGGGTCCAAGAGACCCAGTACTTC. Translated, it gives CASSLSARVQETQYF. This rearrangement joins TRBV12-3 or TRBV12-4 to TRBJ2-5; the D gene is possibly TRBD1 (5 bases). The CDR3 contains 15 residues. Trimming cost V 2 bases and J 1 base, with 11 bases left between them.

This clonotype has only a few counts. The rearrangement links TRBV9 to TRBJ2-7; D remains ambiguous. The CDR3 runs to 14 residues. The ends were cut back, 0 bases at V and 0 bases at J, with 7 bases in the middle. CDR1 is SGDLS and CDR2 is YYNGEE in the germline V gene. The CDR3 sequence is CASSVAASSYEQYF. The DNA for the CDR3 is TGTGCCAGCAGCGTAGCCGCGTCCTCCTACGAGCAGTACTTC.

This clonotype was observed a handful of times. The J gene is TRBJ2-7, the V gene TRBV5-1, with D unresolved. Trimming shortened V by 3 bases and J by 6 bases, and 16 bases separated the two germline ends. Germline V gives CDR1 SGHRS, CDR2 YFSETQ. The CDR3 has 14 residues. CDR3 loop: CASSSSSRHSEQYF. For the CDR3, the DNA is TGCGCCAGCAGCTCGAGTTCCAGACACTCCGAGCAGTACTTC.

The CDR3 is CSGTRGGQDTQYF. The DNA for the CDR3 is TGCAGCGGAACGCGGGGGGGGCAAGATACGCAGTATTTT. V gene TRBV20-1 combines with J gene TRBJ2-3; 9 bases fit TRBD2. The CDR3 covers 13 residues. Germline V gene lookup returns CDR1 DFQATT and CDR2 SNEGSKA (reference sequence).

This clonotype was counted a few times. CDR3 nucleotide sequence: TGCAGTGCTCCTTTCCGCTACGAGCAGTACTTC. This gives the protein CSAPFRYEQYF. The chain employs TRBV20-1 and TRBJ2-7; no reliable D call. The CDR3 extends over 11 amino acids. The V end was cut by 5 bases, the J end by 3 bases, with 8 bases between. The germline CDR1 and CDR2 sequences are DFQATT and SNEGSKA (reference sequence).

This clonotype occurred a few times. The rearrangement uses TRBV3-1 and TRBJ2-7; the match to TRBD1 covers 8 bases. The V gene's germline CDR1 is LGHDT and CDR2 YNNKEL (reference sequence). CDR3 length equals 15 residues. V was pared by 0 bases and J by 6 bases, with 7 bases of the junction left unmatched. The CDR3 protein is CASSQERQGKVEQYF. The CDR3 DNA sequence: TGTGCCAGCAGCCAAGAGAGACAGGGGAAGGTCGAGCAGTACTTC.

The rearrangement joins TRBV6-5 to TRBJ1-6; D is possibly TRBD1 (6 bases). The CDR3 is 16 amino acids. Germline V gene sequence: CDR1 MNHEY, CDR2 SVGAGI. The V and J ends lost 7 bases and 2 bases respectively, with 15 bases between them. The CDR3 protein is CASTELGGTYNSPLHF. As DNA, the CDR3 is TGTGCCAGCACTGAACTGGGGGGCACCTATAATTCACCCCTCCACTTT.